The 2 T cell receptor beta chains presented below share a single source sample, sequenced in a study of cytomegalovirus exposure and HLA in healthy donors (dated by TCRdb to 2017 to 2019). Libraries were made using the immunoSEQ multiplex PCR assay. The multiplex PCR relied on a mix of 60 forward primers for TCR Vbeta segments and 13 reverse primers for TCR Jbeta segments. The table was pulled from immuneACCESS by TCRdb, which kept in-frame rearrangements only. Such tables lose some clones; where checked, under half of the loss comes from unresolved V genes, and the rest has no known cause. The sample contains about 150,000 clones, less than 80% of them found a single time. The ten biggest clones cover approximately 2.3% of the sample. Sequencing was performed on PBMCs. Every receptor here comes from a man aged 25 to 40 in good health and CMV-seronegative.

The chain employs TRBV2 and TRBJ2-2, with a tentative D call TRBD1 (5 bases). CDR1 and CDR2 from the germline V gene are SNHLY and FYNNEI. Trimming left V 6 bases short and J 0 bases short, with 8 bases between. CDR3 length equals 14 residues. CDR3 sequence reads: CASRDSPNTGELFF. In nucleotides, the CDR3 is TGTGCCAGCAGAGACAGTCCGAACACCGGGGAGCTGTTTTTT.

V usage is TRBV6-1 and J usage is TRBJ1-1; TRBD1 might be the D (6 bases). The CDR3 is made up of 14 amino acids. The germline V and J ends were trimmed by 6 bases and 4 bases, with 15 bases remaining between them. CDR1 and CDR2 (germline): MNHNS, SASEGT. This CDR3 is CASSGKTGGTEAFF. In DNA, the CDR3 is TGTGCCAGCAGCGGTAAGACAGGTGGCACTGAAGCTTTCTTT.